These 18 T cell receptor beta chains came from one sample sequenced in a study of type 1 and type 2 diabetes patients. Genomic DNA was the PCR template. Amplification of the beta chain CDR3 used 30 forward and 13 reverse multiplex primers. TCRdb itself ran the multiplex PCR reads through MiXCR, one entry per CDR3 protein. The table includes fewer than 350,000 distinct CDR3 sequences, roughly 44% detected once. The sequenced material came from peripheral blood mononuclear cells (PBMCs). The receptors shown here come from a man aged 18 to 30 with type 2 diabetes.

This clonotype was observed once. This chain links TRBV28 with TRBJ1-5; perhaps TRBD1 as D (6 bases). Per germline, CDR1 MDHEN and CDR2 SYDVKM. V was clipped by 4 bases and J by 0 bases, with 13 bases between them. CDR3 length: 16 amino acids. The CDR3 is CASSSGGLHSNQPQHF. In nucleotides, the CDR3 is TGTGCCAGCAGTTCCGGGGGCCTTCATAGCAATCAGCCCCAGCATTTT.

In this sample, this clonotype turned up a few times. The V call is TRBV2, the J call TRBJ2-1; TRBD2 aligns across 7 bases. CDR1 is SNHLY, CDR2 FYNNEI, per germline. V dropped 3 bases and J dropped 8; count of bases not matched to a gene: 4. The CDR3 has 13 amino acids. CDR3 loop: CASSDGLGDEQFF. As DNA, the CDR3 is TGTGCCAGCAGTGACGGACTAGGCGATGAGCAGTTCTTC.

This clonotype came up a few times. CDR3 DNA: TGTGCCAGCAGTTCCCTTGGGGACGAGCAGTACTTC. Its translation: CASSSLGDEQYF. The chain has TRBV27 and TRBJ2-7; D not resolved. The CDR3 consists of 12 residues. Germline CDR1 MNHEY, CDR2 SMNVEV (reference sequence). V was pared by 4 bases and J by 5 bases, with 9 bases between.

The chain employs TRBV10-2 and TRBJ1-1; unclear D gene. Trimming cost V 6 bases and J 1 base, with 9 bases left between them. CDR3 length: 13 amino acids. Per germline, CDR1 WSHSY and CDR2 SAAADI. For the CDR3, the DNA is TGCGCCAGCAGGAGGGTGGAGAACACTGAAGCTTTCTTT. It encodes CASRRVENTEAFF.

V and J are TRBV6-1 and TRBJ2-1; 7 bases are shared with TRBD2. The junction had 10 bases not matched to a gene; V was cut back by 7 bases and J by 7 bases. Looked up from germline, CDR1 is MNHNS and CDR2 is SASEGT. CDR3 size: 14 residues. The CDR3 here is CASKAAGLLNEQFF. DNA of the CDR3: TGTGCCAGCAAAGCAGCGGGGTTGCTGAATGAGCAGTTCTTC.

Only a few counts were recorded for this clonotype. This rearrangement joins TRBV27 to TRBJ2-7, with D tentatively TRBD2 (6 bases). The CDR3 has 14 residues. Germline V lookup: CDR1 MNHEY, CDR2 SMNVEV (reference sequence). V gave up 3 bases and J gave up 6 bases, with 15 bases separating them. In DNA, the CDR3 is TGTGCCAGCAGTTTTGGAGGGGATTCGGGCGAGCAGTACTTC. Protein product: CASSFGGDSGEQYF.

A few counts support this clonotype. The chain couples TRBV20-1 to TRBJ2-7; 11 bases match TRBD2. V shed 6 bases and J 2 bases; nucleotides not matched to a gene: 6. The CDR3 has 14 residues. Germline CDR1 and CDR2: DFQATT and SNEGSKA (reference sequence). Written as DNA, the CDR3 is TGCAGTGCCCAGACTAGCGGGAATACCTACGAGCAGTACTTC. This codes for CSAQTSGNTYEQYF.

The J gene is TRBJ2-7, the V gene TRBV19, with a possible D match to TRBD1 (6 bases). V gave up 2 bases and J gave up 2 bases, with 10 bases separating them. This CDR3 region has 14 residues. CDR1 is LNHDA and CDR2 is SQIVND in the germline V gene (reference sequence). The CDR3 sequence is CASSIYQGTYEQYF. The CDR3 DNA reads TGTGCCAGTAGTATATATCAGGGGACCTACGAGCAGTACTTC.

The CDR3 loop reads CASKRAYEQYF. Written as DNA, the CDR3 is TGTGCCAGCAAGAGGGCTTACGAGCAGTACTTC. The V and J genes are TRBV25-1 and TRBJ2-7, with TRBD2 as a possible D gene (5 bases). The germline CDR1 and CDR2 sequences are MGHDK and SYGVNS. The V gene lost 7 bases and the J gene lost 4 bases, with 8 bases spanning the gap. This CDR3 has 11 amino acids.

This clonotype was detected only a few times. DNA of the CDR3: TGTGCCAGCAGCTTAGGGCAGACAGGGCCCTACGAGCAGTACTTC. It specifies CASSLGQTGPYEQYF. The gene calls are TRBV7-8 and TRBJ2-7, with TRBD1 identical over 7 bases. The CDR3 extends over 15 amino acids. Germline trimming cut 1 base from V and 2 bases from J; bases unmatched to any gene: 5. CDR1 and CDR2 from the germline V gene are SGHVS and FQNEAQ.

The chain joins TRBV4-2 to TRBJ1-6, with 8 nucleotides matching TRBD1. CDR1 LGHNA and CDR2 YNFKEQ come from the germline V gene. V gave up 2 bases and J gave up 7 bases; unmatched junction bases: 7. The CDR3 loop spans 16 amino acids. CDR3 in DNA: TGTGCCAGCAGCCAAACCCCGGGACAGGAAAATTCACCCCTCCACTTT. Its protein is CASSQTPGQENSPLHF.

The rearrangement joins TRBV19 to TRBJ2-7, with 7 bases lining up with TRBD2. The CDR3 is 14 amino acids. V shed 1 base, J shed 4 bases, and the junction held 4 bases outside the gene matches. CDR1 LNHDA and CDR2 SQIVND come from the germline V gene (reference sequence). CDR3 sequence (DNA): TGTGCCAGTAGTATAGGCGGGAGTCAGTACGAGCAGTACTTC. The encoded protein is CASSIGGSQYEQYF.

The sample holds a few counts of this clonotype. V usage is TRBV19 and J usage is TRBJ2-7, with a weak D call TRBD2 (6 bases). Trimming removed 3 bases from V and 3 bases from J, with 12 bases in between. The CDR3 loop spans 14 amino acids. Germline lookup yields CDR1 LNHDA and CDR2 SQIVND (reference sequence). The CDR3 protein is CASSIFGEVYEQYF. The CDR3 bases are TGTGCCAGTAGTATTTTTGGGGAGGTCTACGAGCAGTACTTC.

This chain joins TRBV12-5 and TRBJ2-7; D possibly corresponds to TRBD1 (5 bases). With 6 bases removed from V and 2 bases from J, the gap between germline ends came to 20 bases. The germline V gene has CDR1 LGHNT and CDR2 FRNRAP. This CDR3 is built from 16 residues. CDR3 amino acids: CASGTTNRRATYEQYF. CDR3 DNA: TGTGCTAGTGGCACAACAAACAGGAGAGCAACCTACGAGCAGTACTTC.

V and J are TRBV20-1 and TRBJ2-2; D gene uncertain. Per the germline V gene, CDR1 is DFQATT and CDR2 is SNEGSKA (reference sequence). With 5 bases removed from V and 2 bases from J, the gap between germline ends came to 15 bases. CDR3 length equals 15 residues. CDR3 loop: CSAVIGFLNTGELFF. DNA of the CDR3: TGCAGTGCTGTTATTGGGTTTTTAAACACCGGGGAGCTGTTTTTT.

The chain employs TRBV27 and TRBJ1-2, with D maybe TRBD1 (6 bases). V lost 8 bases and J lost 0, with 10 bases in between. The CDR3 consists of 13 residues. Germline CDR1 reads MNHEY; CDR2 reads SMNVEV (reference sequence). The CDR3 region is CASRQEANYGYTF. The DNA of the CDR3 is TGTGCCAGCCGACAGGAAGCTAACTATGGCTACACCTTC.

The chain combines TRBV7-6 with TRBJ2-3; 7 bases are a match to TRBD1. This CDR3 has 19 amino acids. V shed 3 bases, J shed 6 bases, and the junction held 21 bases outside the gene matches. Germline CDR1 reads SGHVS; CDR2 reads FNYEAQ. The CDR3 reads CASSFEIPNPTGRSDTQYF. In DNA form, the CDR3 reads TGTGCCAGCAGCTTTGAAATCCCGAATCCGACAGGGAGATCGGATACGCAGTATTTT.

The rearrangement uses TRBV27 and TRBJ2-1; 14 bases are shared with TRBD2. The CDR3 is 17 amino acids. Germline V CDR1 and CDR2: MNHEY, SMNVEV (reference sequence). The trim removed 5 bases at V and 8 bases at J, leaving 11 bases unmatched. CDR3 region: CASSPGLAGGRGDEQFF. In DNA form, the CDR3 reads TGTGCCAGCAGTCCTGGACTAGCGGGAGGCCGAGGGGATGAGCAGTTCTTC.